Listed below are T cell receptor beta chains from one sample, sequenced in a study of T cells in Graves' hyperthyroidism and ophthalmopathy. Each CDR3 protein gets one entry after TCRdb re-called the multiplex PCR reads with MiXCR. The sample yields approximately 690,000 distinct CDR3 sequences, about 14% seen once. The sequenced sample was blood. The source is a woman between 50 and 59 years old with Graves' ophthalmopathy. CDR3s include the opening cysteine and the closing phenylalanine or tryptophan. D genes are given only for firm matches. A row's size may be missing; if present it is once, few, many or a size class.

size,J,D,V,CDR3,DNA
-,TRBJ2-1,-,TRBV24-1,CATSPTGHEQFF,TGTGCCACCAGTCCTACGGGCCATGAGCAGTTCTTC
many,TRBJ2-3,-,TRBV28,CASSPMGEMTDTQYF,TGTGCCAGCAGTCCCATGGGGGAGATGACAGATACGCAGTATTTT
-,TRBJ2-5,TRBD2,TRBV12-5,CASGLGTSEQETQYF,TGTGCTAGTGGTTTGGGGACTAGCGAACAAGAGACCCAGTACTTC
many,TRBJ2-7,-,TRBV11-2,CASSLDPHEQYF,TGTGCCAGCAGCCTGGATCCACACGAGCAGTACTTC
many,TRBJ2-1,TRBD2,TRBV20-1,CSARLITSGSYNEQFF,TGCAGTGCTCGACTTATTACTAGCGGGTCTTACAATGAGCAGTTCTTC
many,TRBJ1-1,-,TRBV9,CASSVARDRGTEAFF,TGTGCCAGCAGCGTAGCCCGGGACCGCGGCACTGAAGCTTTCTTT
few,TRBJ2-1,-,TRBV14,CASSRKLGNEQFF,TGTGCCAGCAGCCGGAAACTAGGCAATGAGCAGTTCTTC
many,TRBJ2-7,TRBD2,TRBV18,CASSPKGGYGREIYEQYF,TGTGCCAGCTCACCCAAGGGCGGATATGGGCGGGAGATCTACGAGCAGTACTTC
few,TRBJ1-3,TRBD1,TRBV27,CASSSQGASGNTIYF,TGTGCCAGCAGTTCACAGGGGGCTAGCGGAAACACCATATATTTT
few,TRBJ2-1,TRBD2,TRBV18,CASSRLRGSNNEQFF,TGTGCCAGCTCTCGACTGCGCGGGAGTAACAATGAGCAGTTCTTC
few,TRBJ2-1,-,TRBV29-1,CSVEGAGLPYNEQFF,TGCAGCGTTGAAGGGGCGGGCCTACCCTACAATGAGCAGTTCTTC
many,TRBJ2-1,TRBD2,TRBV27,CASKGASGRRSNEQFF,TGTGCCAGCAAAGGGGCTAGCGGGAGGAGGAGCAATGAGCAGTTCTTC
many,TRBJ2-6,-,TRBV20-1,CSAEGTTGKSSGANVLTF,TGCAGTGCTGAGGGTACCACAGGAAAGAGCTCTGGGGCCAACGTCCTGACTTTC
few,TRBJ1-2,TRBD1,TRBV7-2,CASRVRDRGVSMDGYTF,TGTGCCAGCAGAGTGAGGGACAGGGGAGTATCTATGGATGGCTACACCTTC
many,TRBJ1-5,TRBD1,TRBV27,CASTPGTGVNQPQHF,TGTGCCAGCACCCCAGGGACAGGGGTAAATCAGCCCCAGCATTTT
few,TRBJ2-7,TRBD1,TRBV12-5,CASGNPGQGIDEQYF,TGTGCTAGTGGTAACCCGGGACAGGGTATCGACGAGCAGTACTTC
many,TRBJ1-3,-,TRBV12-3/TRBV12-4,CASSTVGLSSGNTIYF,TGTGCCAGCAGTACCGTTGGACTGAGCTCTGGAAACACCATATATTTT
-,TRBJ2-1,TRBD2,TRBV5-5,CASSLKRDVIFNEQFF,TGTGCCAGCAGCTTGAAGCGGGACGTAATCTTTAATGAGCAGTTCTTC
many,TRBJ1-1,TRBD1,TRBV5-1,CASSLGTGVYPTEAFF,TGCGCCAGCAGCCTCGGAACAGGGGTCTACCCCACTGAAGCTTTCTTT